This T cell receptor beta chain was obtained from a study of blood T cell repertoires in COVID-19. Repertoires were generated with immunoSEQ multiplex PCR, while TCRdb's copy carries only in-frame clones and drops some. The profile shows under 150,000 clones, about 76% of them singletons. This CDR3 is built from 14 residues. V shed 0 bases and J 4 bases; nucleotides not matched to a gene: 2. Germline lookup yields CDR1 KGHSH and CDR2 LQKENI. Sequencing used peripheral blood. This rearrangement joins TRBV18 to TRBJ1-2; 7 bases fit TRBD1. The clonotype comes from a woman in her sixties or seventies with active or convalescent COVID-19. Here the CDR3 reads CASSPPGTVYGYTF. The CDR3 coding sequence is TGTGCCAGCTCACCACCCGGGACAGTCTATGGCTACACCTTC.